This T cell receptor (beta chain) was recorded in a study of Graves' ophthalmopathy and Graves' hyperthyroidism. RNA transcripts were the source from which TCR beta CDR3 regions were amplified. First-round RT-PCR relied on HTBI primers, and a second-round multiplex PCR came next. TCRdb analysed the multiplex PCR reads with MiXCR anew, one entry per CDR3 protein. The sample shows roughly 1.1 million distinct CDR3 sequences, about two fifths of them seen only once. In regard to this clonotype: A read error is possible here, since a much larger clone lies one base away.

The V end lost 4 bases, the J end lost 4 bases, and 8 bases lay between the germline ends. CDR1 is SGDLS and CDR2 is YYNGEE in the germline V gene. There are 13 residues in the CDR3. The receptor comes from an adult man with Graves' hyperthyroidism. The V call is TRBV9, the J call TRBJ2-2; D is uncertain. Input material: peripheral blood or thyroid tissue (not recorded which). CDR3 residues: CASSKQSTGELFF. For the CDR3, the DNA is TGTGCCAGCAGCAAACAAAGCACCGGGGAGCTGTTTTTT.